This entry describes one T cell receptor (beta chain). Its antigen is undetermined. This CDR3 has 16 residues. CDR1 and CDR2 (germline): SGDLS, YYNGEE. With V trimmed by 3 bases and J by 0 bases, 2 bases remained unmatched. Only in-frame clones appear in the TCRdb table, and some are missing; sequencing was by immunoSEQ multiplex PCR. Among under 45,000 clones listed, 70% to 80% were seen once. The entry originates in a study of early stage breast cancer tumors. Study-level points and caveats: Chain pairing and CD4, CD8 or FOXP3 expression were not captured. Compared with adjacent normal breast tissue, tumors showed 2 to 2.5-fold greater T cell density and higher clonality. Blood repertoires resembled normal breast more than tumor.

Sequencing was performed on blood. This rearrangement joins TRBV9 to TRBJ2-1; TRBD2 agrees at 11 bases. The TCR was taken from a person aged 45-60 years with breast cancer. The CDR3 coding sequence is TGTGCCAGCAGCGGTACTAGCGGGAGCTCCTACAATGAGCAGTTCTTC. The encoded protein is CASSGTSGSSYNEQFF. The whole variable domain, remainder taken from reference TRBV9 and TRBJ2-1, is DSGVTQTPKHLITATGQRVTLRCSPRSGDLSVYWYQQSLDQGLQFLIQYYNGEERAKGNILERFSAQQFPDLHSELNLSSLELGDSALYFCASSGTSGSSYNEQFFGPGTRLTVL.